The 20 T cell receptor beta chains in this list originate from one sample, sequenced in a study of CD8+CD57+ T cells in acquired aplastic anemia. The use of genomic DNA as template underpinned the TCR beta VDJ and CDR3 profiling. TCRdb re-analysed the reads in MiXCR, keeping a single row per CDR3 protein. The sample lists some 200,000 distinct CDR3 sequences, under 55% occurring once. Patients included in sequencing had previously demonstrated CD8+CD57+ cell expansion by flow cytometry. Material: sorted CD4+, CD8+, or CD8+CD57+ T cells (not recorded which) from PBMCs. Receptors originate from a human donor with aplastic anemia.

This clonotype was counted at least ten times. The chain recombines TRBV19 with TRBJ2-7; 8 nucleotides line up with TRBD1. CDR1 and CDR2 (germline): LNHDA, SQIVND (reference sequence). The CDR3 has 14 residues. Unmatched junction bases numbered 6, after V lost 2 bases and J lost 6 bases. The CDR3 nucleotides are TGTGCCAGTAGTATACCCCAGGGGGCGAGCGAGCAGTACTTC. Its protein product is CASSIPQGASEQYF.

The CDR3 coding sequence is TGTGCCACCAGTGAAGGGACTAGCGGGGGAGGAGATACGCAGTATTTT. This sequence encodes CATSEGTSGGGDTQYF. This chain links TRBV24-1 with TRBJ2-3; TRBD2 matches 14 bases. J gave up 5 bases and V 4 bases, and 4 bases lay outside the gene matches. This CDR3 is built from 16 residues. CDR1 is KGHDR, CDR2 SFDVKD, per germline.

At least ten counts were recorded for this clonotype. The CDR3 sequence is CASSLTGGVVTGELFF. The CDR3 DNA reads TGTGCCAGCAGCTTAACAGGGGGCGTTGTTACCGGGGAGCTGTTTTTT. The chain employs TRBV7-8 and TRBJ2-2; 9 positions agree with TRBD1. J lost 5 bases, V lost 2 bases, and 6 bases had no gene match. The CDR3 sequence is 16 residues long. Germline-derived CDR1 and CDR2 are SGHVS and FQNEAQ.

The V gene is TRBV9, the J gene TRBJ2-5, with 9 positions matching TRBD2. Germline V CDR1 and CDR2: SGDLS, YYNGEE. CDR3 length: 16 amino acids. J gave up 5 bases and V 3 bases, and 11 bases lay outside the gene matches. The CDR3 coding sequence is TGTGCCAGCAGCGGCGTGGCGGGGGGGGCCGGGGAGACCCAGTACTTC. Its translation is CASSGVAGGAGETQYF.

In regard to this clonotype: A junction end diverges from the germline sequence, so it may reflect a read error. This chain uses TRBV5-8 with TRBJ2-7; no clear D gene. The germline V gene has CDR1 SGHTS and CDR2 YDEGEE. CDR3 size: 15 residues. CDR3 in amino acids: CASSLVSKRPYEQHF. CDR3 DNA: TGTGCCAGCAGCTTGGTAAGCAAGAGGCCCTACGAGCAGCACTTC.

The chain recombines TRBV2 with TRBJ2-3; a possible D gene is TRBD2 (5 bases). The V and J ends lost 0 bases and 1 base respectively, with 11 bases between them. The CDR3 has 16 amino acids. Looked up from germline, CDR1 is SNHLY and CDR2 is FYNNEI. CDR3 sequence: CASSEARVLGTDTQYF. The CDR3 DNA is TGTGCCAGCAGTGAAGCGCGGGTTCTAGGCACAGATACGCAGTATTTT.

The rearrangement uses TRBV10-3 and TRBJ1-1, with 11 positions matching TRBD1. The CDR3 is made up of 13 amino acids. CDR1 and CDR2 from the germline V gene are ENHRY and SYGVKD. After removal of 2 bases from V and 10 bases from J, the junction contained 3 bases not matched to a gene. CDR3 nucleotide sequence: TGTGCCATCAGTGAGGGACAGGGGGCTGGAGCTTTCTTT. Translating it yields CAISEGQGAGAFF.

This clonotype was seen many times. The rearrangement joins TRBV9 to TRBJ2-2; 7 bases fit TRBD2. The CDR3 is 15 amino acids. With 4 bases clipped from V and 6 bases from J, the junction kept 9 bases outside the gene matches. CDR1 and CDR2 from the germline V gene are SGDLS and YYNGEE. CDR3 amino acids: CASSPRWGGPGELFF. The CDR3 DNA sequence: TGTGCCAGCAGCCCCCGCTGGGGGGGACCCGGGGAGCTGTTTTTT.

The chain has TRBV25-1 and TRBJ1-2, with 7 bases that match TRBD1. The CDR3 length is 16 residues. The germline CDR1 and CDR2 sequences are MGHDK and SYGVNS. The V gene end was trimmed by 5 bases and the J gene end by 0 bases; junction bases not matched to a gene: 9. Here the CDR3 reads CASSKGRDSTNYGYTF. The CDR3 DNA reads TGTGCCAGCAGTAAGGGAAGGGACAGCACTAACTATGGCTACACCTTC.

The chain employs TRBV30 and TRBJ2-2; D possibly corresponds to TRBD2 (5 bases). This CDR3 has 11 residues. Trimming pared 2 bases from V and 13 bases from J, leaving 11 bases between. Germline CDR1 reads GTSNPN; CDR2 reads SVGIG (reference sequence). CDR3 protein: CAWSLERALFF. The CDR3 coding sequence is TGTGCCTGGAGTTTGGAGAGGGCGCTGTTTTTT.

This clonotype was recorded many times. This chain connects TRBV7-9 to TRBJ1-2; maybe TRBD1 (5 bases). Trimming cost V 1 base and J 4 bases, with 7 bases left between them. There are 13 residues in the CDR3. CDR1 and CDR2 (germline): SEHNR, FQNEAQ (reference sequence). CDR3 sequence: CASSLVTGYGYTF. The CDR3 nucleotides read TGTGCCAGCAGCTTAGTTACAGGCTATGGCTACACCTTC.

As for this clonotype: A much more abundant neighbour one base away suggests this may be a read error. Here the CDR3 omits its conserved ending phenylalanine or tryptophan, so a read error is the likely source. V and J are TRBV6-2 or TRBV6-3 and TRBJ2-7; TRBD1 matches at 7 bases. After removal of 6 bases from V and 1 base from J, the junction contained 6 bases not matched to a gene. Germline V gene data show CDR1 as MNHEY and CDR2 as SVGEGT. The CDR3 covers 14 residues. The CDR3 is CASSPGTESYEQYL. CDR3 DNA sequence: TGTGCCAGCAGCCCCGGGACAGAATCCTACGAGCAGTACCTC.

In its sample, this clonotype was seen many times. The gene calls are TRBV11-2 and TRBJ1-1; D unresolved. Trimming took off 5 bases at V and 1 base at J, with 11 bases between the two ends. The CDR3 totals 14 residues. CDR1 and CDR2 from the germline V gene are SGHAT and FQNNGV. The CDR3 DNA is TGTGCCAGCAGCCCCCCTTGGGAGAACACTGAAGCTTTCTTT. It translates to CASSPPWENTEAFF.

In its sample, this clonotype was seen many times. The chain carries TRBV12-3 or TRBV12-4 and TRBJ1-1, with D possibly being TRBD1 (6 bases). The CDR3 consists of 14 residues. Trimming took 1 base from V and 4 from J, leaving 10 bases between them. The CDR3 sequence: CASSLGTAGTEAFF. For the CDR3, the DNA is TGTGCCAGCAGTTTAGGGACAGCCGGCACTGAAGCTTTCTTT.

This clonotype was recorded at least ten times. The chain has TRBV20-1 and TRBJ1-1, with TRBD1 as a possible D gene (6 bases). V was pared by 0 bases and J by 4 bases, with 9 bases between. The CDR3 covers 13 residues. Looked up from germline, CDR1 is DFQATT and CDR2 is SNEGSKA (reference sequence). This chain's CDR3 is CSARDLGATEAFF. DNA for the CDR3: TGCAGTGCTAGAGATTTGGGGGCCACTGAAGCTTTCTTT.

This clonotype was observed many times. The chain joins TRBV14 to TRBJ1-6; TRBD1 might be the D (5 bases). The germline V gene has CDR1 SGHDN and CDR2 FVKESK. Trimming took off 8 bases at V and 13 bases at J, with 18 bases between the two ends. The CDR3 is made up of 13 amino acids. As DNA, the CDR3 is TGTGCCAGCGGTCACGAGCCAGGGTGGCCCCTCCACTTT. It specifies CASGHEPGWPLHF.

The CDR3: CASSYSRLPNQPQHF. DNA for the CDR3: TGTGCCAGCAGTTACTCCAGGCTACCCAATCAGCCCCAGCATTTT. V and J are TRBV6-5 and TRBJ1-5; D gene unclear. CDR1 MNHEY and CDR2 SVGAGI come from the germline V gene. V was clipped by 0 bases and J by 3 bases, with 9 bases between them. CDR3 length: 15 residues.

The chain has TRBV6-5 and TRBJ2-6; a weak D match, TRBD1 (5 bases). V lost 2 bases to trimming and J lost 4 bases, with 6 bases between them. This CDR3 region has 14 residues. Per the germline V gene, CDR1 is MNHEY and CDR2 is SVGAGI. DNA for the CDR3: TGTGCCAGCAGTTACAGGACAGGGGCCAACGTCCTGACTTTC. It translates to CASSYRTGANVLTF.

The CDR3 is CASREGANVLTF. CDR3 DNA: TGTGCCAGCAGAGAGGGGGCCAACGTCCTGACTTTC. This chain joins TRBV12-3 or TRBV12-4 and TRBJ2-6; D ambiguous. V was shortened by 6 bases and J by 4 bases, with 4 bases between the two germline ends. This CDR3 has 12 residues.

This clonotype was counted many times. V is TRBV29-1 and J is TRBJ2-7; TRBD1 agrees at 9 bases. Germline V lookup: CDR1 SQVTM, CDR2 ANQGSEA. This CDR3 has 12 amino acids. J gave up 6 bases and V 7 bases, and 7 bases lay outside the gene matches. The CDR3 nucleotides read TGCAGCGCTCTGACAGGGGGTTCCGAGCAGTACTTC. It encodes CSALTGGSEQYF.